These 32 T cell receptor beta chains were all obtained from the same sample, sequenced in a study of CD8 T cells in ankylosing spondylitis. TCRdb called the 5' RACE reads again in MiXCR, with one record for every CDR3 protein. Of around 210,000 distinct CDR3 sequences in the sample, roughly 8.2% were seen once. The source material was blood, either unsorted or a sorted T cell fraction (not recorded which). The receptors shown here come from a female donor with ankylosing spondylitis or in good health (not recorded which).

This clonotype was observed many times. This chain uses TRBV7-2 with TRBJ2-7; TRBD2 matches 12 bases. The V segment lost 6 bases and the J segment 3 bases; nucleotides outside the gene matches: 9. The CDR3 runs to 16 residues. Looked up from germline, CDR1 is SGHTA and CDR2 is FQGNSA. CDR3 nucleotides: TGTGCCAGCAGTCCAAGACTAGCGGGAGCTAGCTACGAGCAGTACTTC. This translates into CASSPRLAGASYEQYF.

This chain uses TRBV11-2 with TRBJ1-1, with TRBD1 matching 7 bases. The germline CDR1 and CDR2 sequences are SGHAT and FQNNGV. The CDR3 is 15 amino acids. V was pared by 7 bases and J by 0 bases, with 8 bases of the junction left unmatched. The CDR3 spells CASKAGGGLNTEAFF. For the CDR3, the DNA is TGTGCCAGCAAAGCAGGGGGGGGGCTGAACACTGAAGCTTTCTTT.

The gene calls are TRBV6-2 or TRBV6-3 and TRBJ1-1, with TRBD1 matching over 9 bases. V lost 0 bases to trimming and J lost 3 bases; unmatched junction nucleotides: 8. CDR3 size: 17 residues. Germline assignment: CDR1 MNHEY and CDR2 SVGEGT. Written as DNA, the CDR3 is TGTGCCAGCAGTTACTCCCCAGGACAGGGGCCTTACACTGAAGCTTTCTTT. The encoded protein is CASSYSPGQGPYTEAFF.

Ten or more counts support this clonotype. The chain recombines TRBV29-1 with TRBJ2-1, with 11 bases that match TRBD2. The CDR3 loop spans 16 amino acids. The J segment lost 2 bases and the V segment lost 3 bases, leaving 6 bases of the junction unmatched. Germline values: CDR1 SQVTM, CDR2 ANQGSEA. The CDR3 DNA follows: TGCAGCGTTGAGTTTGGTAGCGGGAGGGCCTACAATGAGCAGTTCTTC. As protein: CSVEFGSGRAYNEQFF.

This clonotype has at least ten counts. In nucleotides, the CDR3 is TGCGCCAGCAGCTTCATCCCCGACAGGGCAGGGGCAGATACGCAGTATTTT. Its protein product is CASSFIPDRAGADTQYF. The J gene is TRBJ2-3, the V gene TRBV5-1, with 7 bases aligning to TRBD1. The CDR3 runs 17 residues. The ends lost 2 bases at V and 4 bases at J; junction bases unmatched: 13. Looked up from germline, CDR1 is SGHRS and CDR2 is YFSETQ.

This clonotype came up many times. This rearrangement joins TRBV5-5 to TRBJ1-1; D is unclear. The germline V and J ends were trimmed by 1 base and 2 bases, with 9 bases remaining between them. This CDR3 has 14 amino acids. Germline V gene data show CDR1 as SGHKS and CDR2 as YYEKEE (reference sequence). Here the CDR3 DNA reads TGTGCCAGCAGCTTGATGAGGATTAACACTGAAGCTTTCTTT. Its protein product is CASSLMRINTEAFF. Full variable domain (outside the CDR3, taken from reference TRBV5-5 and TRBJ1-1): DAGVTQSPTHLIKTRGQQVTLRCSPISGHKSVSWYQQVLGQGPQFIFQYYEKEERGRGNFPDRFSARQFPNYSSELNVNALLLGDSALYLCASSLMRINTEAFFGQGTRLTVV.

This clonotype was recorded many times. The chain uses TRBV6-1 and TRBJ2-7; D possibly corresponds to TRBD1 (6 bases). The CDR3 consists of 13 residues. V shed 8 bases and J shed 2 bases, with 13 bases lying between them. Germline V gene lookup returns CDR1 MNHNS and CDR2 SASEGT. CDR3 residues: CASGSGAAYEQYF. For the CDR3, the DNA is TGTGCCAGCGGATCAGGGGCGGCCTACGAGCAGTACTTC.

This clonotype occurred many times. The chain links TRBV29-1 to TRBJ2-1; tentatively, D is TRBD1 (5 bases). V shed 4 bases and J shed 8 bases, with 15 bases lying between them. CDR1 is SQVTM, CDR2 ANQGSEA, per germline. The CDR3 has 13 residues. CDR3 DNA: TGCAGCGTTGTCCCAGGGTTTAGGGATGAGCAGTTCTTC. This sequence encodes CSVVPGFRDEQFF.

This clonotype was counted ten times or more. The chain has TRBV6-1 and TRBJ2-5, with D possibly TRBD2 on 5 matching bases. Germline V gene data show CDR1 as MNHNS and CDR2 as SASEGT. CDR3 length: 15 residues. V was cut by 6 bases and J by 3 bases, with 17 bases left in between. The CDR3 loop reads CASSERKWGEETQYF. CDR3 nucleotide sequence: TGTGCCAGCAGCGAACGGAAGTGGGGAGAAGAGACCCAGTACTTC.

This clonotype was seen at least ten times. J is TRBJ2-5 and V is TRBV7-8; D may correspond to TRBD1 or TRBD2 (6 bases each). The CDR3 spans 15 residues. V was pared by 5 bases and J by 5 bases, with 18 bases between. Per germline, CDR1 SGHVS and CDR2 FQNEAQ. The CDR3 coding sequence is TGTGCCAGCAGCGGCGGGAACAGGGAAGACGAGACCCAGTACTTC. Encoded protein: CASSGGNREDETQYF. Full variable domain (missing parts from reference TRBV7-8 and TRBJ2-5): GAGVSQSPRYKVAKRGQDVALRCDPISGHVSLFWYQQALGQGPEFLTYFQNEAQLDKSGLPSDRFFAERPEGSVSTLKIQRTQQEDSAVYLCASSGGNREDETQYFGPGTRLLVL.

J is TRBJ2-7 and V is TRBV28; possible D gene TRBD2, 6 bases. The germline V gene encodes CDR1 MDHEN and CDR2 SYDVKM. The V end lost 2 bases, the J end lost 5 bases, and 13 bases lay between the germline ends. The CDR3 extends over 14 amino acids. In DNA, the CDR3 is TGTGCCAGCAGTTTAGGTGGCGGGATCCACGAGCAGTACTTC. It is translated as CASSLGGGIHEQYF.

This clonotype occurred a few times. This chain uses TRBV6-2 or TRBV6-3 with TRBJ2-7; D perhaps matches TRBD1 (5 bases). Germline lookup yields CDR1 MNHEY and CDR2 SVGEGT. The ends were cut back, 4 bases at V and 3 bases at J, with 19 bases in the middle. This CDR3 spans 16 amino acids. The CDR3 reads CASSSGPQRGDYEQYF. The CDR3 nucleotides are TGTGCCAGCAGTTCAGGGCCTCAACGAGGAGACTACGAGCAGTACTTC.

Notes on this clonotype: Being one base from a much bigger clone, this may be a read error. The genes are TRBV19 and TRBJ1-2; D possibly corresponds to TRBD1 (5 bases). Germline V CDR1 and CDR2: LNHDA, SQIVND (reference sequence). The CDR3 totals 14 residues. The CDR3 DNA is TGTGCCAGTAGTAGGGGGAACACTAACTATGGCTGCACCTTC. This gives the protein CASSRGNTNYGCTF.

This clonotype occurred many times. The CDR3 region is CASSHGFGPSSYNEQFF. The CDR3 nucleotides are TGCGCCAGCAGCCACGGATTCGGACCCAGCTCCTACAATGAGCAGTTCTTC. The chain recombines TRBV4-3 with TRBJ2-1; D remains unclear. The V gene's germline CDR1 is LGHNA and CDR2 YSLEER. The V and J ends lost 3 bases and 0 bases respectively, with 15 bases between them. The CDR3 has 17 residues.

This clonotype was seen a handful of times. The gene calls are TRBV7-9 and TRBJ1-2, with D maybe TRBD1 (5 bases). Germline values: CDR1 SEHNR, CDR2 FQNEAQ (reference sequence). The CDR3 has 16 residues. V shed 4 bases and J shed 8 bases, with 23 bases lying between them. CDR3 in DNA: TGTGCCAGCAGCTCGGACCGGGGGACTCAAACTGAGGGCTACACCTTC. Its translation is CASSSDRGTQTEGYTF.

Many counts were recorded for this clonotype. V and J are TRBV12-3 or TRBV12-4 and TRBJ2-7, with a tentative D call TRBD2 (5 bases). Trimming took 3 bases from V and 6 from J, leaving 15 bases between them. The length of the CDR3 is 14 residues. CDR3 DNA sequence: TGTGCCAGCAGTTTTCGGGGTTGGCTCACCGAGCAGTACTTC. As protein: CASSFRGWLTEQYF.

This clonotype was counted ten times or more. The rearrangement uses TRBV19 and TRBJ1-4, with unresolved D. The CDR3 sequence is 14 residues long. V was pared by 3 bases and J by 4 bases, with 9 bases between. From germline, CDR1 is LNHDA and CDR2 SQIVND (reference sequence). The DNA of the CDR3 is TGTGCCAGTAGTATCAGTCGGAATAATGAAAAACTGTTTTTT. The encoded protein is CASSISRNNEKLFF.

About this clonotype: A read error may produce the germline difference seen at one junction end. The rearrangement joins TRBV9 to TRBJ1-3; 8 bases are a match to TRBD1. The germline gives CDR1 SGDLS, CDR2 YYNGEE. The CDR3 totals 17 residues. The CDR3: CANSPRPRGQGGNTIYF. The CDR3 DNA reads as TGTGCCAACAGCCCGAGGCCCAGGGGGCAAGGTGGAAACACCATATATTTT. The full variable domain, with the rest looked up from reference TRBV9 and TRBJ1-3, is DSGVTQTPKHLITATGQRVTLRCSPRSGDLSVYWYQQSLDQGLQFLIQYYNGEERAKGNILERFSAQQFPDLHSELNLSSLELGDSALYFCANSPRPRGQGGNTIYFGEGSWLTVV.

The table lists this clonotype with many counts. The chain employs TRBV6-1 and TRBJ2-5, with D possibly being TRBD2 (6 bases). The V gene lost 7 bases and the J gene lost 5 bases, with 14 bases spanning the gap. Germline V gene data show CDR1 as MNHNS and CDR2 as SASEGT. The CDR3 is 13 residues long. CDR3 sequence reads: CASKFGGRETQYF. The CDR3 DNA reads as TGTGCCAGCAAATTTGGGGGGAGGGAGACCCAGTACTTC.

Comment on this clonotype: One base away lies a much larger clone, so this may be a sequencing read error. This chain uses TRBV5-1 with TRBJ2-1, with 11 bases identical to TRBD2. J lost 0 bases, V lost 3 bases, and 8 bases had no gene match. CDR3 length: 18 residues. Germline-derived CDR1 and CDR2 are SGHRS and YFSETQ. The CDR3 region is CASSSGGTSGSSYNEQFF. The CDR3 DNA is TGCGCCAGCAGCTCGGGGGGGACTAGCGGAAGCTCCTACAATGAGCAGTTCTTC.

Many counts were recorded for this clonotype. The V call is TRBV27, the J call TRBJ1-1; D might be TRBD1 (5 bases). V shed 2 bases and J shed 4 bases, with 17 bases lying between them. Germline V gives CDR1 MNHEY, CDR2 SMNVEV (reference sequence). There are 16 residues in the CDR3. CDR3 sequence (DNA): TGTGCCAGCAGTTTAAAGCCCCTCGAGGGACCCACTGAAGCTTTCTTT. Protein product: CASSLKPLEGPTEAFF.

This clonotype was counted ten times or more. The chain has TRBV29-1 and TRBJ1-1; D unresolved. Looked up from germline, CDR1 is SQVTM and CDR2 is ANQGSEA. The CDR3 spans 14 residues. Between the trimmed V and J ends, which lost 7 bases and 0 bases, there was a span of 15 bases. The CDR3 protein is CSATMTRLNTEAFF. In DNA, the CDR3 is TGCAGCGCCACCATGACACGGTTGAACACTGAAGCTTTCTTT.

This clonotype was picked up a small number of times. CDR3 residues: CSTPLPSGSANEKLFF. The CDR3 DNA reads as TGCAGTACCCCACTTCCTTCCGGGTCGGCTAATGAAAAACTGTTTTTT. This chain joins TRBV20-1 and TRBJ1-4, with D uncertain. The V and J ends lost 8 bases and 3 bases respectively, with 22 bases between them. CDR1 is DFQATT, CDR2 SNEGSKA, per germline (reference sequence). CDR3 size: 16 residues.

Of note for this clonotype: A read error may be the cause here, since a much bigger clone is one base away. The rearrangement links TRBV20-1 to TRBJ2-5, with TRBD2 matching 8 bases. Trimming removed 6 bases from V and 6 bases from J; junction bases left unmatched: 15. This CDR3 contains 15 residues. The germline V gene encodes CDR1 DFQATT and CDR2 SNEGSKA (reference sequence). The CDR3 reads CSASRGGRGGKTQYF. CDR3 nucleotides: TGCAGTGCGTCCCGGGGGGGGAGAGGGGGAAAGACCCAGTACTTC.

This clonotype has a count of ten or more. The J gene is TRBJ1-4, the V gene TRBV24-1, with a weak D call TRBD1 (6 bases). V lost 5 bases, J lost 7 bases, and 13 bases lay in between. The germline CDR1 and CDR2 sequences are KGHDR and SFDVKD. This CDR3 has 14 residues. DNA of the CDR3: TGTGCCACCAGTGCCGGATCAGGGGCTGAAAAACTGTTTTTT. Translated: CATSAGSGAEKLFF.

The V call is TRBV7-9, the J call TRBJ2-3; D is possibly TRBD1 or TRBD2 (6 bases each). Trimming pared 2 bases from V and 0 bases from J, leaving 9 bases between. Germline V CDR1 and CDR2: SEHNR, FQNEAQ (reference sequence). The CDR3 is made up of 15 amino acids. CDR3 DNA: TGTGCCAGCAGCTTAACAGGGACTAGCACAGATACGCAGTATTTT. Protein: CASSLTGTSTDTQYF.

This clonotype was recorded at least ten times. This rearrangement joins TRBV6-6 to TRBJ1-2, with D unclear. Germline V gene sequence: CDR1 MNHNY, CDR2 SVGAGI (reference sequence). V lost 4 bases, J lost 5 bases, and 11 bases lay in between. CDR3 length: 13 amino acids. CDR3 coding DNA: TGTGCCAGCAGTTTTGGCTCTCGTTATGGCTACACCTTC. It specifies CASSFGSRYGYTF.

In this sample, this clonotype turned up many times. The chain couples TRBV7-9 to TRBJ2-1; 10 nucleotides line up with TRBD1. The junction had 6 bases not matched to a gene; V was cut back by 2 bases and J by 8 bases. The CDR3 has 15 amino acids. Germline values: CDR1 SEHNR, CDR2 FQNEAQ (reference sequence). The CDR3: CASSLSGTGVHEQFF. CDR3 nucleotide sequence: TGTGCCAGCAGCTTATCCGGGACAGGGGTTCATGAGCAGTTCTTC.

This clonotype was counted only a few times. The V call is TRBV20-1, the J call TRBJ2-3, with TRBD2 identical over 7 bases. The CDR3 is made up of 16 amino acids. CDR1 and CDR2 from the germline V gene are DFQATT and SNEGSKA (reference sequence). V lost 0 bases to trimming and J lost 7 bases; unmatched junction nucleotides: 13. The CDR3 DNA reads TGCAGTGCTAGAGATACCGCTAGCGGCCAAGCCAATACGCAGTATTTT. It specifies CSARDTASGQANTQYF.

In its sample, this clonotype was seen many times. The chain links TRBV24-1 to TRBJ2-5; D is perhaps TRBD2 (5 bases). CDR3 length: 16 amino acids. V lost 2 bases, J lost 3 bases, and 15 bases lay in between. Germline CDR1 is KGHDR and CDR2 is SFDVKD. The CDR3 reads CATSDYSRTGKETQYF. The CDR3 DNA reads as TGTGCCACCAGTGATTACTCCCGGACGGGGAAAGAGACCCAGTACTTC.

This clonotype was counted at least ten times. CDR3 nucleotides: TGTGCCAGCAGCCCCAAGACTGCTGGGTATGGCTACACCTTC. Protein: CASSPKTAGYGYTF. The genes are TRBV14 and TRBJ1-2; D is unresolved. The V gene's germline CDR1 is SGHDN and CDR2 FVKESK. V lost 4 bases and J 5 bases, leaving 14 bases between the germline ends. The CDR3 has 14 amino acids. The whole variable domain, filled in from reference TRBV14 and TRBJ1-2, reads EAGVTQFPSHSVIEKGQTVTLRCDPISGHDNLYWYRRVMGKEIKFLLHFVKESKQDESGMPNNRFLAERTGGTYSTLKVQPAELEDSGVYFCASSPKTAGYGYTFGSGTRLTVV.

Comment on this clonotype: This could be a read error, since a much larger clone is one nucleotide away. The genes are TRBV29-1 and TRBJ2-7; the D gene is possibly TRBD2 (5 bases). The germline V gene has CDR1 SQVTM and CDR2 ANQGSEA. The CDR3 totals 14 residues. Trimming left V 0 bases short and J 4 bases short, with 13 bases between. The CDR3 sequence is CSVEDPGIAYEQYF. DNA for the CDR3: TGCAGCGTTGAAGATCCCGGGATAGCTTACGAGCAGTACTTC.